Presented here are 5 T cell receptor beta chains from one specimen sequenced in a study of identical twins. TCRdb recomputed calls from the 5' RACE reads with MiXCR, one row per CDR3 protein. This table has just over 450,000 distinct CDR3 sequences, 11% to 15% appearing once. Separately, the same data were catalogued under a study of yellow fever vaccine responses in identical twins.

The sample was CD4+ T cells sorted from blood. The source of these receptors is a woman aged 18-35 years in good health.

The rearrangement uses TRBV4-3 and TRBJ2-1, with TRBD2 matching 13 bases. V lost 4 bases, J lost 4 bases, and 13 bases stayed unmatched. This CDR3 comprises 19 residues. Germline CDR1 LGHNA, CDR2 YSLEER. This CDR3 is CASSPHHWTSGSLYNEQFF. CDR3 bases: TGCGCCAGCAGCCCGCACCATTGGACTAGCGGGAGTCTGTACAATGAGCAGTTCTTC.

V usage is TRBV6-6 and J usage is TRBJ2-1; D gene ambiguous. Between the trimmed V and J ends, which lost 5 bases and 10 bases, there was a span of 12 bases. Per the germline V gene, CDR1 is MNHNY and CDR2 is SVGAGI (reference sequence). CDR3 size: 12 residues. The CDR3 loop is CASSGPPREQFF. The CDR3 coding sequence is TGTGCCAGCAGTGGCCCCCCACGGGAGCAGTTCTTC.

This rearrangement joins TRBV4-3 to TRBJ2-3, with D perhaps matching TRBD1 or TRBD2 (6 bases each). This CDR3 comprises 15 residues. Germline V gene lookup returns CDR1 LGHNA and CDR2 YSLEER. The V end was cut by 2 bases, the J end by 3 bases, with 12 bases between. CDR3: CASSQLRGGTDTQYF. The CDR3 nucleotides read TGCGCCAGCAGCCAACTGCGAGGGGGGACAGATACGCAGTATTTT.

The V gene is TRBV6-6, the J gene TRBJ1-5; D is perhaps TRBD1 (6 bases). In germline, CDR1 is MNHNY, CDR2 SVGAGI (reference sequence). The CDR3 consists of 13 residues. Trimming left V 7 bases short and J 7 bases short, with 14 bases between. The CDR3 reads CASTTGSEQPQHF. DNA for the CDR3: TGTGCCAGCACAACAGGGTCGGAACAGCCCCAGCATTTT.

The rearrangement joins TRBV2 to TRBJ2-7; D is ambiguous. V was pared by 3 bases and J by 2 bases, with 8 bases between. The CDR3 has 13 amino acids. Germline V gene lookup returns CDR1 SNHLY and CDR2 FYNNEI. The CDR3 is CASSDTLPYEQYF. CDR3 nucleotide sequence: TGTGCCAGCAGTGACACCCTCCCCTACGAGCAGTACTTC.